One sample yielded the 8 T cell receptor beta chains listed below, sequenced in a study of patients with pleural tuberculosis. TCRdb called the reads again in MiXCR, with one record for every CDR3 protein. The sample lists around 30,000 distinct CDR3 sequences, approximately 20% occurring once. Material for sequencing was peripheral blood. The receptors were sampled from a human donor with pleural tuberculosis.

This clonotype qualifies as medium-sized (0.01 to 0.1%). Mismatch with germline at one junction end may stem from a read error. V usage is TRBV10-2 and J usage is TRBJ1-1; D perhaps matches TRBD1 (6 bases). The CDR3 contains 13 residues. From germline, CDR1 is WSHSY and CDR2 SAAADI. CDR3 sequence reads: CASSLQGSTEAFF. The CDR3 coding sequence is TGTGCCAGCAGTTTACAGGGAAGCACTGAAGCTTTCTTT.

This clonotype was seen a handful of times. V and J are TRBV5-1 and TRBJ2-5; TRBD2 aligns across 10 bases. The ends lost 0 bases at V and 0 bases at J; junction bases unmatched: 8. Germline assignment: CDR1 SGHRS and CDR2 YFSETQ. The CDR3 runs to 18 residues. Here the CDR3 reads CASSLGSGGTTYQETQYF. For the CDR3, the DNA is TGCGCCAGCAGCTTGGGTAGCGGGGGGACCACGTACCAAGAGACCCAGTACTTC.

The gene calls are TRBV5-6 and TRBJ2-1; TRBD1 or TRBD2 may be the D gene (5 bases each). Germline loops: CDR1 SGHDT, CDR2 YYEEEE. The CDR3 spans 15 residues. Trimming removed 3 bases at V and 4 bases at J, with 14 bases between. The CDR3 DNA sequence: TGTGCCAGCAGCTCCGGGACGGGTTCTTACAATGAGCAGTTCTTC. Translating it yields CASSSGTGSYNEQFF.

The table lists this clonotype with many counts. J is TRBJ2-4 and V is TRBV4-3, with D maybe TRBD2 (5 bases). V lost 5 bases to trimming and J lost 9 bases, with 20 bases between them. The CDR3 runs 15 residues. The V gene's germline CDR1 is LGHNA and CDR2 YSLEER. CDR3 in amino acids: CASSSSSGIRGIQYF. The CDR3 DNA reads as TGCGCCAGCAGCTCTTCATCCGGAATCCGGGGCATTCAGTACTTC.

In regard to this clonotype: At one end the junction does not follow the germline gene, possibly because of a read error. This chain links TRBV20-1 with TRBJ1-5; D is unclear. The CDR3 is made up of 14 amino acids. CDR1 and CDR2 from the germline V gene are DFQATT and SNEGSKA (reference sequence). The CDR3 sequence is CSARGPQGNQPQHF. CDR3 nucleotide sequence: TGCAGTGCTAGAGGTCCCCAAGGCAATCAGCCCCAGCACTTT.

This clonotype has a count of ten or more. This chain joins TRBV18 and TRBJ2-1; 9 nucleotides line up with TRBD1. The CDR3 extends over 15 amino acids. The germline V gene encodes CDR1 KGHSH and CDR2 LQKENI. J gave up 1 base and V 3 bases, and 1 base lay outside the gene matches. The CDR3 region has the DNA TGTGCCAGCTCACCGACAGGGGGGTCCTACAATGAGCAGTTCTTC. This encodes CASSPTGGSYNEQFF.

This clonotype was observed at least ten times. The chain is built from TRBV4-1 and TRBJ1-3; 7 bases agree with TRBD1. After removal of 1 base from V and 3 bases from J, the junction contained 3 bases not matched to a gene. CDR3 size: 15 residues. Germline values: CDR1 MGHRA, CDR2 YSYEKL. In nucleotides, the CDR3 is TGCGCCAGCAGCCAAGGACAGGGATTTGGAAACACCATATATTTT. It yields the protein CASSQGQGFGNTIYF.

This clonotype is categorized as medium-sized. The junction departs from germline at one end; a sequencing error may be responsible. The chain carries TRBV7-9 and TRBJ2-3; D call uncertain. The V gene's germline CDR1 is SEHNR and CDR2 FQNEAQ (reference sequence). This CDR3 spans 12 amino acids. CDR3: CASSSINHTLNF. In nucleotides, the CDR3 is TGTGCCAGCAGCTCGATTAACCATACGCTGAATTTT. Together with reference TRBV7-9 and TRBJ2-3, the CDR3 gives the full variable domain: DTGVSQNPRHKITKRGQNVTFRCDPISEHNRLYWYRQTLGQGPEFLTYFQNEAQLEKSRLLSDRFSAERPKGSFSTLEIQRTEQGDSAMYLCASSSINHTLNFGPGTRLTVL.